Each of the 26 T cell receptor beta chains below was sequenced from the same sample in a study of T-cell memory formation after mild COVID-19. A single record per CDR3 protein comes from TCRdb applying MiXCR to the 5' RACE reads. The repertoire has fewer than 450,000 distinct CDR3 sequences, around 20% of them found once; the top ten carry 12%. The sequencing sample was made of PBMCs or a T cell subset sorted from them (not recorded which). These receptors were taken from an adult woman who had mild COVID-19 (a few samples of this study predate the infection). Cell type and time point are not known.

J is TRBJ2-2 and V is TRBV4-2; 8 nucleotides align to TRBD1. Trimming took 0 bases from V and 4 from J; bases not matched to a gene: 7. CDR3 length equals 17 residues. Germline values: CDR1 LGHNA, CDR2 YNFKEQ. The CDR3 loop reads CASSQDRRGLSTGELFF. The CDR3 region has the DNA TGTGCCAGCAGCCAAGATCGCAGGGGGCTGTCCACCGGGGAGCTGTTTTTT.

This clonotype was picked up many times. The V gene is TRBV5-1, the J gene TRBJ2-3; the D gene could be TRBD1 or TRBD2 (5 bases each). Trimming stripped 3 bases from V and 4 bases from J, with 24 bases between. Germline V gene sequence: CDR1 SGHRS, CDR2 YFSETQ. The CDR3 covers 18 residues. The chain's CDR3 is CASSSTGLAAHSPDTQYF. The CDR3 DNA is TGCGCCAGCAGCTCCACGGGGCTGGCAGCCCACAGCCCAGATACGCAGTATTTT. Together with reference TRBV5-1 and TRBJ2-3, the CDR3 gives the full variable domain: KAGVTQTPRYLIKTRGQQVTLSCSPISGHRSVSWYQQTPGQGLQFLFEYFSETQRNKGNFPGRFSGRQFSNSRSEMNVSTLELGDSALYLCASSSTGLAAHSPDTQYFGPGTRLTVL.

This clonotype was seen only a few times. The chain has TRBV7-2 and TRBJ2-5; TRBD2 might be the D (7 bases). In germline, CDR1 is SGHTA, CDR2 FQGNSA. The CDR3 has 16 amino acids. V dropped 4 bases and J dropped 3 bases, with 18 bases sitting between them. In DNA form, the CDR3 reads TGTGCCAGCAGCTACATAGCGCGGGGGCACAAAGAGACCCAGTACTTC. Its protein is CASSYIARGHKETQYF.

The sample holds a few counts of this clonotype. The CDR3 nucleotides read TGTGCCACCAGCAGGAACAGGGGCAGCTCCTACGAGCAGTACTTC. Amino acid sequence: CATSRNRGSSYEQYF. This chain uses TRBV15 with TRBJ2-7; 7 nucleotides line up with TRBD1. After removal of 3 bases from V and 0 bases from J, the junction contained 5 bases not matched to a gene. Looked up from germline, CDR1 is LNHNV and CDR2 is YYDKDF (reference sequence). This CDR3 spans 15 amino acids.

The rearrangement links TRBV7-9 to TRBJ1-2; D ambiguous. The CDR3 runs 12 residues. Germline V lookup: CDR1 SEHNR, CDR2 FQNEAQ (reference sequence). V lost 0 bases and J lost 13, with 12 bases in between. CDR3 region: CASSLAVGLRTF. As DNA, the CDR3 is TGTGCCAGCAGCTTAGCCGTAGGGTTGCGCACCTTC.

This clonotype showed up just once. The chain is built from TRBV18 and TRBJ2-7; no definite D call. The V and J ends lost 6 bases and 3 bases respectively, with 9 bases between them. This CDR3 has 12 residues. Germline CDR1 is KGHSH and CDR2 is LQKENI. The CDR3 sequence is CASSSDIYEQYF. In DNA, the CDR3 is TGTGCCAGCTCTTCCGACATCTACGAGCAGTACTTC. The full variable domain, with the rest looked up from reference TRBV18 and TRBJ2-7, is NAGVMQNPRHLVRRRGQEARLRCSPMKGHSHVYWYRQLPEEGLKFMVYLQKENIIDESGMPKERFSAEFPKEGPSILRIQQVVRGDSAAYFCASSSDIYEQYFGPGTRLTVT.

The chain links TRBV23-1 to TRBJ2-1, with TRBD1 matching over 9 bases. TRBV23-1 counts as an open reading frame of uncertain function. CDR3 length: 16 amino acids. V gave up 3 bases and J gave up 5 bases; unmatched junction bases: 8. CDR3 region: CASSHITGGDHNEQFF. Here the CDR3 DNA reads TGCGCCAGCAGTCATATTACAGGGGGCGATCACAATGAGCAGTTCTTC.

This clonotype was seen ten or more times. The chain couples TRBV20-1 to TRBJ1-2; 8 bases line up with TRBD1. The V and J ends lost 3 bases and 4 bases, in that order; junction bases with no gene match: 4. Per the germline V gene, CDR1 is DFQATT and CDR2 is SNEGSKA (reference sequence). This CDR3 comprises 13 residues. The CDR3 region is CSASWGQAYGYTF. The CDR3 nucleotides are TGCAGTGCTAGCTGGGGACAGGCCTATGGCTACACCTTC.

The gene calls are TRBV25-1 and TRBJ1-4, with a weak D call TRBD1 (6 bases). Germline loops: CDR1 MGHDK, CDR2 SYGVNS. The length of the CDR3 is 14 residues. Trimming took 7 bases from V and 8 from J, leaving 17 bases between them. The CDR3 here is CASTTGWDVEKLFF. CDR3 DNA: TGTGCCAGCACAACAGGGTGGGATGTAGAAAAACTGTTTTTT.

This sequence joins TRBV2 and TRBJ2-7, with a tentative D call TRBD2 (6 bases). This CDR3 contains 17 residues. Germline V CDR1 and CDR2: SNHLY, FYNNEI. V was pared by 8 bases and J by 3 bases, with 26 bases between. CDR3 amino acids: CASQEKLGRDGDYEQYF. The CDR3 DNA sequence: TGTGCCAGCCAAGAGAAGTTGGGGCGGGACGGAGACTACGAGCAGTACTTC.

This chain links TRBV6-5 with TRBJ1-2; a possible D gene is TRBD1 (5 bases). CDR1 and CDR2 from the germline V gene are MNHEY and SVGAGI. Trimming removed 5 bases at V and 8 bases at J, with 15 bases between. The CDR3 is 13 residues long. The CDR3 DNA follows: TGTGCCAGCAGTCACCTGGGGACGGAGGGCTACACCTTC. As protein: CASSHLGTEGYTF.

This clonotype was counted only a few times. The chain is built from TRBV18 and TRBJ1-1, with D possibly matching TRBD1 (5 bases). The germline V gene encodes CDR1 KGHSH and CDR2 LQKENI. The ends were cut back, 0 bases at V and 5 bases at J, with 16 bases in the middle. There are 16 residues in the CDR3. The CDR3 nucleotides are TGTGCCAGCTCACCACCCTATACGGGGGTAGGGACTGAAGCTTTCTTT. The encoded protein is CASSPPYTGVGTEAFF.

The sample holds a few counts of this clonotype. The chain links TRBV10-3 to TRBJ1-4; 7 bases align to TRBD1. The V gene end was trimmed by 4 bases and the J gene end by 7 bases; junction bases not matched to a gene: 15. Germline values: CDR1 ENHRY, CDR2 SYGVKD. The CDR3 contains 17 residues. Written as DNA, the CDR3 is TGTGCCATCAGTGGGGACAGCCAGGGCCCCATTGGTGAAAAACTGTTTTTT. Translation gives CAISGDSQGPIGEKLFF.

This clonotype turned up a few times. The rearrangement joins TRBV12-3 or TRBV12-4 to TRBJ2-1; 11 nucleotides line up with TRBD1. The CDR3 contains 16 residues. The junction had 10 bases not matched to a gene; V was cut back by 4 bases and J by 8 bases. CDR3 coding DNA: TGTGCCAGCAGTTCCCACGGACAGGGGGCGACGTATGAGCAGTTCTTC. Translated: CASSSHGQGATYEQFF.

This clonotype was seen only a few times. The rearrangement uses TRBV18 and TRBJ1-1; D is unresolved. Germline V gene sequence: CDR1 KGHSH, CDR2 LQKENI. The CDR3 loop spans 15 amino acids. Trimming cost V 0 bases and J 1 base, with 9 bases left between them. Here the CDR3 DNA reads TGTGCCAGCTCACCACCTCCTAAGGGGAACACTGAAGCTTTCTTT. As protein: CASSPPPKGNTEAFF. Full variable domain (missing parts from reference TRBV18 and TRBJ1-1): NAGVMQNPRHLVRRRGQEARLRCSPMKGHSHVYWYRQLPEEGLKFMVYLQKENIIDESGMPKERFSAEFPKEGPSILRIQQVVRGDSAAYFCASSPPPKGNTEAFFGQGTRLTVV.

The chain has TRBV7-2 and TRBJ1-1; D gene unclear. Germline assignment: CDR1 SGHTA and CDR2 FQGNSA. Trimming took off 5 bases at V and 1 base at J, with 11 bases between the two ends. The CDR3 spans 14 residues. The CDR3 bases are TGTGCCAGCAGCCCCTATACTCAGAACACTGAAGCTTTCTTT. This codes for CASSPYTQNTEAFF. Filled out from reference TRBV7-2 and TRBJ1-1, the complete variable domain reads GAGVSQSPSNKVTEKGKDVELRCDPISGHTALYWYRQSLGQGLEFLIYFQGNSAPDKSGLPSDRFSAERTGGSVSTLTIQRTQQEDSAVYLCASSPYTQNTEAFFGQGTRLTVV.

V gene TRBV7-3 combines with J gene TRBJ2-2; D is unclear. The CDR3 runs to 15 residues. Germline CDR1 SGHTA, CDR2 FQGTGA. Trimming shortened V by 3 bases and J by 7 bases, and 15 bases separated the two germline ends. The CDR3: CASSFSTAWNGELFF. DNA for the CDR3: TGTGCCAGCAGCTTTTCAACGGCATGGAACGGGGAGCTGTTTTTT.

This chain connects TRBV5-1 to TRBJ2-1; 9 positions agree with TRBD1. Germline values: CDR1 SGHRS, CDR2 YFSETQ. The V and J ends lost 0 bases and 6 bases, in that order; junction bases with no gene match: 4. There are 15 residues in the CDR3. CDR3 DNA: TGCGCCAGCAGCTTGGGGACAGGGGAATTCAATGAGCAGTTCTTC. It is translated as CASSLGTGEFNEQFF.

This clonotype was detected only a few times. The chain employs TRBV7-6 and TRBJ2-1; D unclear. The CDR3 is 14 residues long. CDR1 is SGHVS and CDR2 is FNYEAQ in the germline V gene. The V gene lost 1 base and the J gene lost 6 bases, with 10 bases spanning the gap. CDR3 in amino acids: CASSLVGRRNEQFF. CDR3 nucleotide sequence: TGTGCCAGCAGCTTAGTTGGCAGACGCAATGAGCAGTTCTTC.

The genes are TRBV30 and TRBJ1-2; no firm D call. CDR3 length: 15 residues. V gave up 0 bases and J gave up 6 bases, with 17 bases separating them. The germline gives CDR1 GTSNPN, CDR2 SVGIG (reference sequence). The CDR3 loop reads CAWSVWTAVGNGYTF. The CDR3, as DNA: TGTGCCTGGAGTGTATGGACGGCAGTAGGAAATGGCTACACCTTC.

This clonotype was seen a handful of times. This chain joins TRBV30 and TRBJ2-3; TRBD1 matches at 8 bases. Germline loops: CDR1 GTSNPN, CDR2 SVGIG (reference sequence). The CDR3 sequence is 14 residues long. V lost 1 base to trimming and J lost 2 bases; unmatched junction nucleotides: 2. This CDR3 reads CAWSGTGLTDTQYF. The CDR3 coding sequence is TGTGCCTGGAGTGGGACAGGGCTCACAGATACGCAGTATTTT.

This chain connects TRBV3-1 to TRBJ1-4, with unresolved D. Per germline, CDR1 LGHDT and CDR2 YNNKEL (reference sequence). Trimming stripped 3 bases from V and 5 bases from J, with 10 bases between. This CDR3 region has 14 residues. CDR3 coding DNA: TGTGCCAGCAGCCAGAAGCCGGGCAATGAAAAACTGTTTTTT. It specifies CASSQKPGNEKLFF.

The gene calls are TRBV6-4 and TRBJ2-2; TRBD2 matches at 7 bases. Per the germline V gene, CDR1 is MRHNA and CDR2 is SNTAGT. Losses at the gene ends were 3 bases for V and 1 base for J; bases not matched to a gene: 5. The CDR3 covers 16 residues. As DNA, the CDR3 is TGTGCCAGCAGTGAACGGGGAGGGGAGAACACCGGGGAGCTGTTTTTT. This encodes CASSERGGENTGELFF.

This chain connects TRBV12-3 or TRBV12-4 to TRBJ2-6; D remains ambiguous. The CDR3 sequence is 12 residues long. V gave up 6 bases and J gave up 4 bases, with 4 bases separating them. CDR3 loop: CASSLGANVLTF. CDR3 DNA: TGTGCCAGCAGCCTCGGGGCCAACGTCCTGACTTTC.

The chain combines TRBV4-1 with TRBJ2-3; 9 positions agree with TRBD2. CDR1 and CDR2 from the germline V gene are MGHRA and YSYEKL. Trimming removed 6 bases from V and 1 base from J; junction bases left unmatched: 8. CDR3 length: 16 residues. DNA for the CDR3: TGCGCCAGCAGTCTAGGACTAGCGACTGGCACAGATACGCAGTATTTT. Translated, it gives CASSLGLATGTDTQYF.

This clonotype has at least ten counts. The V call is TRBV7-2, the J call TRBJ2-7, with D possibly TRBD2 on 6 matching bases. This CDR3 region has 15 residues. V lost 4 bases and J lost 0, with 13 bases in between. Germline CDR1 is SGHTA and CDR2 is FQGNSA. CDR3: CASSSLAVSSYEQYF. The CDR3, as DNA: TGTGCCAGCAGCTCTTTAGCGGTGAGCTCCTACGAGCAGTACTTC.